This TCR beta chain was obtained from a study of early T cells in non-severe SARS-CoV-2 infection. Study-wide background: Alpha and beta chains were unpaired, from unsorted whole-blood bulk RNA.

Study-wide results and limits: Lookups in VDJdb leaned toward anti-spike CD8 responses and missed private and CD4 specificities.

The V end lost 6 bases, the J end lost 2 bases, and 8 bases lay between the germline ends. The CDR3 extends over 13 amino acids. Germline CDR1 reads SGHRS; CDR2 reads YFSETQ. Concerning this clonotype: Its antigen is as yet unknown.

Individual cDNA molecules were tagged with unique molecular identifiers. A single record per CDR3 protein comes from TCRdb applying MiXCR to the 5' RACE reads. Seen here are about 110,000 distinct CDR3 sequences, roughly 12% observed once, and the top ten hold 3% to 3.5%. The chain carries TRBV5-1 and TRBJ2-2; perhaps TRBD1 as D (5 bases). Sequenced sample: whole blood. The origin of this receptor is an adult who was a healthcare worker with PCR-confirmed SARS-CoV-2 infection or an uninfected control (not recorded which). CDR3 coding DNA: TGCGCCAGCACCGACAGAAACACCGGGGAGCTGTTTTTT. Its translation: CASTDRNTGELFF. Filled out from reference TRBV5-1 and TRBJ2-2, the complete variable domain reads KAGVTQTPRYLIKTRGQQVTLSCSPISGHRSVSWYQQTPGQGLQFLFEYFSETQRNKGNFPGRFSGRQFSNSRSEMNVSTLELGDSALYLCASTDRNTGELFFGEGSRLTVL.